These T cell receptor beta chains were read from a single sample in a study of cytomegalovirus exposure and HLA in healthy donors. Repertoires were generated with immunoSEQ multiplex PCR, while TCRdb's copy carries only in-frame clones and drops some. Here the sample spans around 170,000 clones, 80% being singletons. The material sequenced was PBMCs. These receptor sequences come from a man between 40 and 49 years old in good health and CMV-seronegative. CDR3s include the opening cysteine and the closing phenylalanine or tryptophan. The D gene is left open where the match is weak. A row's size may be missing; if present it is once, few, many or a size class.

v_gene	j_gene	d_gene	abundance	CDR3aa	CDR3nt
TRBV10-1	TRBJ2-1	TRBD2	once	CASSESGGFNEQFF	TGCGCCAGCAGTGAAAGCGGGGGGTTTAATGAGCAGTTCTTC
TRBV10-3	TRBJ1-1	-	-	CAISESRGEAFF	TGTGCCATCAGTGAGTCCCGCGGAGAAGCTTTCTTT
TRBV29-1	TRBJ2-2	-	-	CSVGGTGELFF	TGCAGCGTTGGAGGGACCGGGGAGCTGTTTTTT
TRBV5-1	TRBJ2-1	TRBD2	-	CASSPAGTSGNIYEQFF	TGCGCCAGCAGCCCAGCCGGGACTAGCGGGAATATCTATGAGCAGTTCTTC
TRBV29-1	TRBJ1-1	TRBD1	once	CSVAIWTGNFLDRAFF	TGCAGCGTGGCAATCTGGACAGGGAATTTTCTAGACCGGGCTTTCTTT
TRBV27	TRBJ2-3	TRBD1	-	CASSLKTGITDTQYF	TGTGCCAGCAGTTTGAAGACAGGGATCACAGATACGCAGTATTTT
TRBV5-4	TRBJ1-1	-	-	CASSYISNTEAFF	TGTGCCAGCAGCTACATATCGAACACTGAAGCTTTCTTT
TRBV21-1	TRBJ2-7	-	-	CATPGQGEGKQYF	TGTGCCACCCCGGGACAGGGGGAAGGAAAGCAGTACTTC
TRBV29-1	TRBJ1-2	TRBD1	-	CSVLGSDRGQGYGYTF	TGCAGCGTTCTTGGGTCGGACAGGGGGCAAGGCTATGGCTACACCTTC
TRBV6-5	TRBJ1-1	TRBD1	-	CASRDRVNTEAFF	TGTGCCAGCAGGGACAGGGTGAACACTGAAGCTTTCTTT
TRBV6-1	TRBJ2-1	-	few	CASSGLRLGDNEQFF	TGTGCCAGCAGTGGCCTACGCCTAGGGGATAATGAGCAGTTCTTC
TRBV6-5	TRBJ1-6	-	-	CASNGDNSPLHF	TGTGCCAGCAACGGGGATAATTCACCCCTCCACTTT
TRBV27	TRBJ2-3	-	-	CASSTTLGGLSTDTQYF	TGTGCCAGCAGTACGACCTTGGGGGGGCTTAGCACAGATACGCAGTATTTT
TRBV25-1	TRBJ1-2	TRBD1	-	CASSEPTGGPGSGYTF	TGTGCCAGCAGTGAACCAACAGGGGGCCCTGGGTCTGGCTACACCTTC
TRBV15	TRBJ2-7	TRBD1	-	CATSTRQGIYEQYF	TGTGCCACCAGCACTCGACAGGGGATCTACGAGCAGTACTTC
TRBV7-2	TRBJ1-1	-	-	CASSFSDTEAFF	TGTGCCAGCAGCTTTTCAGACACTGAAGCTTTCTTT
TRBV5-1	TRBJ2-7	TRBD2	-	CASSLGSSGSMVHEQYF	TGCGCCAGCAGCTTGGGTTCTAGCGGGAGTATGGTCCACGAGCAGTACTTC
TRBV5-1	TRBJ1-4	-	-	CASSFSQGYEKLFF	TGCGCCAGCAGCTTCAGTCAGGGATACGAAAAACTGTTTTTT
TRBV21-1	TRBJ2-2	-	-	CASSSGTTNTGELFF	TGTGCCAGCAGCAGTGGGACAACGAACACCGGGGAGCTGTTTTTT
TRBV5-1	TRBJ2-2	-	few	CASSLVPGANTGELFF	TGCGCCAGCAGCTTGGTCCCGGGGGCGAACACCGGGGAGCTGTTTTTT
TRBV27	TRBJ2-5	TRBD2	-	CASSHRLAGRQTQYF	TGTGCCAGCAGTCACCGACTAGCGGGGAGACAGACCCAGTACTTC
TRBV7-2	TRBJ2-7	TRBD2	-	CASSPAPLAGGGYEQYF	TGTGCCAGCAGCCCCGCCCCTCTAGCGGGGGGAGGCTACGAGCAGTACTTC